This record concerns one T cell receptor beta chain sequence. In its sample, this clone was seen a few times. Its binding antigen is unknown. Nothing much larger sits one base from this clone, and base qualities are not available. The data originate from a study of blood T cell repertoires in COVID-19 (dated by TCRdb to 2020 to 2021). For the study in its entirety: Collaborator samples came from the United States, Italy and Spain and covered acute and convalescent phases of COVID-19. Where HLA class I and class II types were available, the types were taken from metadata supplied by the sample provider, not from assay-based typing. Deeply sampled blood TCRbeta repertoires from subjects exposed to, actively infected with, or recovered from COVID-19 were included in the dataset. The repertoires were made available in a free public database intended to serve as a resource for research on the immune response to SARS-CoV-2. The samples were drawn from the first 160 participants of the ongoing ImmuneRACE study and from more than 1,000 subjects provided by 6 global collaborators. Nearly every sample came with metadata listing a de-identified subject ID, COVID-19 status, age in years and sex. The prospective study material was composed of cDNA or gDNA derived from T cells, B-cell-depleted T cells, or PBMCs. The study at large found these results: The amount of clinical and demographic metadata varied by source and participant and was provided uncurated.

The immunoSEQ Assay, a bias-controlled multiplex PCR, was used to amplify TCRbeta CDR3 regions from genomic DNA. The authors' analysis ran thus. Within the assay, amplification of reference gene primers was used to estimate how many nucleated cells each sample contained. Sequence reads were collapsed and filtered to measure the absolute abundance of every unique TCRbeta CDR3 rearrangement. For each sample, productive Simpson clonality was calculated by taking the square root of Simpson's diversity index across productive rearrangements. TCRdb carries this immuneACCESS record with in-frame sequences only. Its versions omit some clonotypes, under half of them owing to an unresolved V gene in the studies checked, with the rest unexplained. V and J calls and clone size are those listed in that table; D and trimming were worked out from the DNA. The sample table contains 300,000 to 350,000 clones; only one count was recorded for approximately 88% of them. The top ten hold under 6% of the sample.

Participants in the prospective study were enrolled through a virtual design, were aged about 18 to 90 years, and lived in some 24 United States geographic areas. Cohort assignment in the prospective study relied on participant-reported clinical history from a screening survey and a study questionnaire. Recovered participants in ImmuneRACE Cohort 3 were defined as having two consecutive negative NP/OP PCR tests, clearance from a healthcare professional, or resolution of symptoms. In the prospective study, whole blood, serum and a nasopharyngeal or oropharyngeal swab were collected from each participant by mobile phlebotomists. Over an approximately two-month period, participants in the prospective study had the option of providing additional blood draws and questionnaires. Blood samples from the prospective study were shipped frozen or at room temperature prior to DNA extraction. V is clipped by 4 bases and J by 3 bases, and the sequence between their germline boundaries is 15 bases long. CDR1 and CDR2 are drawn from the germline V gene (reference sequence): WNHNN, SYGVQD. The CDR3 goes from the cysteine to the phenylalanine over 15 residues. Just CDR3 DNA is preserved here, 45 bases in frame from base 1.

The V and J genes are TRBV10-1 and TRBJ1-2, with no D gene named confidently. Specimen: PBMCs or T cells enriched from blood (not recorded which). The sequence derives from a man aged 30 to 45 who had recovered from COVID-19. The CDR3 has the sequence CASSGPIGSDYGYTF. The DNA is as follows: TGCGCCAGCAGTGGGCCGATAGGGAGTGACTATGGCTACACCTTC.